These T cell receptor beta chains were read from a single sample in a study of blood T cell repertoires in COVID-19. Profiling relied on immunoSEQ multiplex PCR, and the TCRdb table lists in-frame clones only, not all of them. Found here are around 130,000 clones, about 87% of them singletons; the top ten hold approximately 3.6%. Sequenced input: peripheral blood. The receptors were gathered from a woman aged 55-75 years with acute or convalescent COVID-19. Both conserved end residues are part of each CDR3. The D gene is left open where the match is weak. Some rows have no size entry. The others give once, few or many, or a class for an expanded clone.

v_gene: TRBV29-1; len: 12; d_gene: .; abundance: .; j_gene: TRBJ2-7; CDR3aa: CSVEKGPYEQYF; CDR3nt: TGCAGCGTTGAGAAGGGGCCCTACGAGCAGTACTTC
v_gene: TRBV4-1; len: 13; d_gene: .; abundance: .; j_gene: TRBJ1-2; CDR3aa: CASSQVRSYGYTF; CDR3nt: TGCGCCAGCAGCCAAGTGAGGTCCTATGGCTACACCTTC
v_gene: TRBV7-8; len: 18; d_gene: .; abundance: once; j_gene: TRBJ1-4; CDR3aa: CASSPPRAAGTTNEKLFF; CDR3nt: TGTGCCAGCAGCCCCCCGAGGGCGGCCGGCACAACTAATGAAAAACTGTTTTTT
v_gene: TRBV12-3/TRBV12-4; len: 13; d_gene: .; abundance: .; j_gene: TRBJ1-1; CDR3aa: CASSLKLEREAFF; CDR3nt: TGTGCCAGCAGTTTGAAATTGGAGCGTGAAGCTTTCTTT
v_gene: TRBV7-8; len: 16; d_gene: .; abundance: .; j_gene: TRBJ1-2; CDR3aa: CASSLEGAGSNYGYTF; CDR3nt: TGTGCCAGCAGCTTAGAAGGTGCAGGGTCTAACTATGGCTACACCTTC
v_gene: TRBV6-1; len: 15; d_gene: .; abundance: .; j_gene: TRBJ1-3; CDR3aa: CASSEARGSGNTIYF; CDR3nt: TGTGCCAGCAGTGAAGCCCGGGGGTCTGGAAACACCATATATTTT
v_gene: TRBV30; len: 13; d_gene: TRBD1; abundance: .; j_gene: TRBJ1-6; CDR3aa: CAWKGQGGSPLHF; CDR3nt: TGTGCCTGGAAAGGACAGGGAGGTTCACCCCTCCACTTT
v_gene: TRBV24-1; len: 12; d_gene: .; abundance: .; j_gene: TRBJ1-3; CDR3aa: CATSDLGSTIYF; CDR3nt: TGTGCCACCAGTGATTTGGGGAGCACCATATATTTT
v_gene: TRBV28; len: 12; d_gene: .; abundance: .; j_gene: TRBJ1-1; CDR3aa: CATRIGGTEAFF; CDR3nt: TGTGCCACCCGGATTGGGGGGACTGAAGCTTTCTTT
v_gene: TRBV18; len: 16; d_gene: .; abundance: .; j_gene: TRBJ1-1; CDR3aa: CASSPNRDTPLTEAFF; CDR3nt: TGTGCCAGCTCACCCAACAGGGATACCCCCCTCACTGAAGCTTTCTTT
v_gene: TRBV9; len: 14; d_gene: .; abundance: .; j_gene: TRBJ1-5; CDR3aa: CASNSGVSNQPQHF; CDR3nt: TGTGCCAGCAATTCCGGGGTGAGCAATCAGCCCCAGCATTTT
v_gene: TRBV29-1; len: 13; d_gene: .; abundance: .; j_gene: TRBJ1-2; CDR3aa: CSDTRGANYGYTF; CDR3nt: TGCAGCGATACCAGGGGTGCCAACTATGGCTACACCTTC
v_gene: TRBV27; len: 18; d_gene: TRBD2; abundance: .; j_gene: TRBJ2-7; CDR3aa: CASGPGPKGLAGFYEQYF; CDR3nt: TGTGCCAGCGGACCCGGACCGAAAGGACTAGCGGGATTCTACGAGCAGTACTTC
v_gene: TRBV28; len: 14; d_gene: .; abundance: .; j_gene: TRBJ1-5; CDR3aa: CASSLGGAGQPQHF; CDR3nt: TGTGCCAGCAGTTTGGGGGGGGCCGGGCAGCCCCAGCATTTT
v_gene: TRBV15; len: 12; d_gene: TRBD1; abundance: .; j_gene: TRBJ2-1; CDR3aa: CATSRDRNEQFF; CDR3nt: TGTGCCACCAGTCGGGACAGGAATGAGCAGTTCTTC
v_gene: TRBV30; len: 11; d_gene: .; abundance: .; j_gene: TRBJ1-2; CDR3aa: CAWSALIGYTF; CDR3nt: TGTGCCTGGAGTGCCCTTATCGGCTACACCTTC
v_gene: TRBV5-5; len: 15; d_gene: TRBD1; abundance: .; j_gene: TRBJ1-3; CDR3aa: CASSLAGTRGNTIYF; CDR3nt: TGTGCCAGCAGCTTGGCCGGGACCAGGGGGAACACCATATATTTT
v_gene: TRBV19; len: 13; d_gene: .; abundance: .; j_gene: TRBJ1-4; CDR3aa: CASRRQGNEKLFF; CDR3nt: TGTGCCAGTAGACGGCAGGGGAATGAAAAACTGTTTTTT
v_gene: TRBV30; len: 14; d_gene: TRBD2; abundance: .; j_gene: TRBJ2-5; CDR3aa: CAWGRLAGQETQYF; CDR3nt: TGTGCCTGGGGACGACTAGCGGGACAAGAGACCCAGTACTTC
v_gene: TRBV5-1; len: 15; d_gene: .; abundance: once; j_gene: TRBJ2-1; CDR3aa: CASSLELGAVYEQFF; CDR3nt: TGCGCCAGCAGCTTGGAACTGGGGGCTGTTTATGAGCAGTTCTTC
v_gene: TRBV2; len: 14; d_gene: .; abundance: .; j_gene: TRBJ1-5; CDR3aa: CASSEGGGNQPQHF; CDR3nt: TGTGCCAGCAGTGAAGGGGGGGGCAATCAGCCCCAGCATTTT
v_gene: TRBV29-1; len: 13; d_gene: TRBD1; abundance: once; j_gene: TRBJ1-1; CDR3aa: CSGAWTGDTEAFF; CDR3nt: TGCAGCGGGGCCTGGACAGGGGACACTGAAGCTTTCTTT
v_gene: TRBV11-2; len: 18; d_gene: TRBD2; abundance: .; j_gene: TRBJ2-3; CDR3aa: CASSLGARGLAVTDTQYF; CDR3nt: TGTGCCAGCAGCTTAGGAGCCCGTGGACTAGCGGTCACAGATACGCAGTATTTT
v_gene: TRBV18; len: 14; d_gene: .; abundance: .; j_gene: TRBJ1-1; CDR3aa: CASSPKEMNTEAFF; CDR3nt: TGTGCCAGCTCACCTAAGGAGATGAACACTGAAGCTTTCTTT
v_gene: TRBV3-1/TRBV3-2; len: 14; d_gene: .; abundance: .; j_gene: TRBJ1-1; CDR3aa: CASSQGGWNTEAFF; CDR3nt: TGTGCCAGCAGCCAAGGGGGCTGGAACACTGAAGCTTTCTTT
v_gene: TRBV5-8; len: 15; d_gene: TRBD2; abundance: .; j_gene: TRBJ2-7; CDR3aa: CASSIGLASGSEQYF; CDR3nt: TGTGCCAGCAGCATCGGACTAGCCTCGGGATCCGAGCAGTACTTC
v_gene: TRBV5-1; len: 15; d_gene: .; abundance: .; j_gene: TRBJ1-3; CDR3aa: CASSFGRDHGNTIYF; CDR3nt: TGCGCCAGCAGCTTCGGTCGGGATCATGGAAACACCATATATTTT
v_gene: TRBV10-3; len: 18; d_gene: .; abundance: .; j_gene: TRBJ1-3; CDR3aa: CAISEFVRSGLAGNTIYF; CDR3nt: TGTGCCATCAGTGAGTTTGTCAGATCGGGACTCGCTGGAAACACCATATATTTT
v_gene: TRBV3-1/TRBV3-2; len: 16; d_gene: .; abundance: .; j_gene: TRBJ1-4; CDR3aa: CASSQRASLTNEKLFF; CDR3nt: TGTGCCAGCAGCCAGCGTGCGTCACTGACTAATGAAAAACTGTTTTTT
v_gene: TRBV5-1; len: 15; d_gene: TRBD1; abundance: .; j_gene: TRBJ1-2; CDR3aa: CASRRDRQGLGGYTF; CDR3nt: TGCGCCAGCAGAAGGGACAGGCAAGGGTTGGGAGGCTACACCTTC
v_gene: TRBV14; len: 16; d_gene: TRBD1; abundance: .; j_gene: TRBJ1-1; CDR3aa: CASSRTGFSLNTEAFF; CDR3nt: TGTGCCAGCAGCCGGACAGGTTTTAGCTTGAACACTGAAGCTTTCTTT
v_gene: TRBV7-2; len: 14; d_gene: .; abundance: .; j_gene: TRBJ1-1; CDR3aa: CASSLSTVNTEAFF; CDR3nt: TGTGCCAGCAGCTTGAGTACAGTGAACACTGAAGCTTTCTTT
v_gene: TRBV10-3; len: 15; d_gene: TRBD1; abundance: .; j_gene: TRBJ1-2; CDR3aa: CAISEPGTGNYGYTF; CDR3nt: TGTGCCATCAGTGAGCCTGGGACAGGGAACTATGGCTACACCTTC
v_gene: TRBV6-5; len: 14; d_gene: .; abundance: .; j_gene: TRBJ1-1; CDR3aa: CASSYSKAYTEAFF; CDR3nt: TGTGCCAGCAGTTACTCGAAAGCCTATACTGAAGCTTTCTTT
v_gene: TRBV6-5; len: 15; d_gene: .; abundance: .; j_gene: TRBJ2-1; CDR3aa: CASSSRDSTGNEQFF; CDR3nt: TGTGCCAGCAGTTCTAGGGACTCGACGGGAAATGAGCAGTTCTTC
v_gene: TRBV9; len: 15; d_gene: TRBD1; abundance: .; j_gene: TRBJ2-2; CDR3aa: CASNPGQRNTGELFF; CDR3nt: TGTGCCAGCAATCCGGGACAGAGAAACACCGGGGAGCTGTTTTTT
v_gene: TRBV30; len: 15; d_gene: .; abundance: .; j_gene: TRBJ1-6; CDR3aa: CAWSVTGSTNSPLHF; CDR3nt: TGTGCCTGGAGTGTAACGGGTAGCACTAATTCACCCCTCCACTTT
v_gene: TRBV2; len: 15; d_gene: .; abundance: .; j_gene: TRBJ1-4; CDR3aa: CASSESRGTNEKLFF; CDR3nt: TGTGCCAGCAGTGAATCTAGGGGGACTAATGAAAAACTGTTTTTT
v_gene: TRBV30; len: 14; d_gene: TRBD1; abundance: .; j_gene: TRBJ1-1; CDR3aa: CAWSVLPGGTEAFF; CDR3nt: TGTGCCTGGAGTGTACTCCCAGGGGGCACTGAAGCTTTCTTT
v_gene: TRBV29-1; len: 13; d_gene: .; abundance: .; j_gene: TRBJ1-1; CDR3aa: CSARTAMNTEAFF; CDR3nt: TGCAGCGCCCGGACAGCTATGAACACTGAAGCTTTCTTT
v_gene: TRBV29-1; len: 14; d_gene: TRBD2; abundance: once; j_gene: TRBJ2-1; CDR3aa: CSLEMAGGYNEQFF; CDR3nt: TGCAGCCTGGAAATGGCGGGAGGCTACAATGAGCAGTTCTTC
v_gene: TRBV5-1; len: 14; d_gene: TRBD1; abundance: .; j_gene: TRBJ2-5; CDR3aa: CASSFGQGRETQYF; CDR3nt: TGCGCCAGCAGCTTCGGACAGGGCAGGGAGACCCAGTACTTC
v_gene: TRBV5-4; len: 15; d_gene: TRBD2; abundance: .; j_gene: TRBJ2-1; CDR3aa: CASSLAGGAYNEQFF; CDR3nt: TGTGCCAGCAGCTTGGCGGGAGGGGCCTACAATGAGCAGTTCTTC
v_gene: TRBV5-1; len: 16; d_gene: TRBD2; abundance: .; j_gene: TRBJ2-2; CDR3aa: CASSSGLAGNTGELFF; CDR3nt: TGCGCCAGCAGTTCGGGACTAGCGGGAAACACCGGGGAGCTGTTTTTT
v_gene: TRBV5-1; len: 13; d_gene: .; abundance: .; j_gene: TRBJ1-1; CDR3aa: CASSNTPFTEAFF; CDR3nt: TGCGCCAGCAGTAACACCCCGTTCACTGAAGCTTTCTTT
v_gene: TRBV29-1; len: 16; d_gene: .; abundance: .; j_gene: TRBJ1-2; CDR3aa: CSVDRVHGTSNYGYTF; CDR3nt: TGCAGCGTTGACAGGGTCCATGGGACAAGTAACTATGGCTACACCTTC
v_gene: TRBV11-3; len: 13; d_gene: .; abundance: .; j_gene: TRBJ1-1; CDR3aa: CASSGRVGTEAFF; CDR3nt: TGTGCCAGCAGCGGCAGGGTGGGCACTGAAGCTTTCTTT
v_gene: TRBV15; len: 13; d_gene: .; abundance: .; j_gene: TRBJ2-7; CDR3aa: CATSRDPTGEQYF; CDR3nt: TGTGCCACCAGCAGAGATCCGACGGGTGAGCAGTACTTC
v_gene: TRBV2; len: 14; d_gene: TRBD1; abundance: .; j_gene: TRBJ1-1; CDR3aa: CASTGTGVFTEAFF; CDR3nt: TGTGCCAGCACAGGGACAGGGGTCTTCACTGAAGCTTTCTTT
v_gene: TRBV28; len: 15; d_gene: TRBD1; abundance: .; j_gene: TRBJ2-7; CDR3aa: CASSGGQGKSYEQYF; CDR3nt: TGTGCCAGCAGCGGGGGACAGGGCAAATCCTACGAGCAGTACTTC
v_gene: TRBV25-1; len: 16; d_gene: TRBD2; abundance: .; j_gene: TRBJ2-2; CDR3aa: CASSDGAGASTGELFF; CDR3nt: TGTGCCAGCAGTGATGGGGCGGGAGCATCCACCGGGGAGCTGTTTTTT
v_gene: TRBV19; len: 13; d_gene: .; abundance: .; j_gene: TRBJ1-1; CDR3aa: CASSPGINTEAFF; CDR3nt: TGTGCCAGTAGCCCAGGGATTAACACTGAAGCTTTCTTT
v_gene: TRBV28; len: 14; d_gene: TRBD1; abundance: .; j_gene: TRBJ1-1; CDR3aa: CASSLQGARTEAFF; CDR3nt: TGTGCCAGCAGTTTACAGGGGGCGCGCACTGAAGCTTTCTTT